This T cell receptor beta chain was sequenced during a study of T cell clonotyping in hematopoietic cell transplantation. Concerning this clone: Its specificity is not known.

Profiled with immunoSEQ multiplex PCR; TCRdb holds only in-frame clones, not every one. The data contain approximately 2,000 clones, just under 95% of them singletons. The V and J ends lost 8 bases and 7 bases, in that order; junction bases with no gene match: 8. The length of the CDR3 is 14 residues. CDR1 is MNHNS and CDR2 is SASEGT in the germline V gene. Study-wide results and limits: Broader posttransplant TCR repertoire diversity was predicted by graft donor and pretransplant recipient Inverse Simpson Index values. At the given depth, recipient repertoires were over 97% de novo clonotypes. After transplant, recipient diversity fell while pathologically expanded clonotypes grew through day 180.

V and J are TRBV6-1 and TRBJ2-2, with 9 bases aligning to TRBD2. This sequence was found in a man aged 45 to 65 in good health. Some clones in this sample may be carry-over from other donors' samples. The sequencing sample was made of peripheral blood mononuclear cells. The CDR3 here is CASLASGAGGELFF. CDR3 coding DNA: TGTGCCAGCCTTGCTAGCGGGGCGGGCGGGGAGCTGTTTTTT.